This TCR beta chain is drawn from a study of T cells after yellow fever vaccination. Comment on this clonotype: The antigen remains undetermined.

In germline, CDR1 is LNHDA, CDR2 SQIVND (reference sequence). The CDR3 is made up of 13 amino acids. The V gene end was trimmed by 5 bases and the J gene end by 1 base; junction bases not matched to a gene: 2. Broader study findings: The booster saw the reappearance of most primary-vaccination clones (96% CD4, around 88% CD8).

TCRdb re-called the 5' RACE reads with MiXCR, one entry per CDR3 protein. The sample comprises 60,000 to 85,000 distinct CDR3 sequences, approximately 6.5% of which are singletons, and 30% to 40% rests with the top ten. The chain links TRBV19 to TRBJ2-7; 7 bases are shared with TRBD1. This sequence originates from a man younger than 35 who received the YFV17D yellow fever vaccine. This specimen was CD8+ T cells sorted from PBMCs, taken 5 days after the first yellow fever vaccination. The CDR3 loop reads CASSRDSSYEQYF. CDR3 DNA: TGTGCCAGTAGTCGGGACAGTTCCTACGAGCAGTACTTC.